This T cell receptor beta chain was observed in a study of long-term antiretroviral therapy in people with HIV. Samples were assayed with immunoSEQ v3.0 at survey level. Using immunoSEQ multiplex PCR, the repertoire was profiled, and TCRdb retains in-frame clones only, with some absent. This repertoire shows fewer than 35,000 clones, over 70% found once; its top ten account for approximately 8.4%. The sequencing here drew on unsorted PBMCs, taken 3.1 years after starting antiretroviral therapy. The receptor was derived from a woman aged 50 to 60 with HIV.

CDR3 in amino acids: CTSSPSREGPETQYF. The CDR3 DNA sequence: TGCACCAGCAGCCCCTCCCGAGAGGGCCCCGAGACCCAGTACTTC. V and J are TRBV1 and TRBJ2-5; TRBD2 is the table's D call and was not checked against the DNA. TRBV1 is noted as a pseudogene. The CDR3 is 15 residues long.